The 29 T cell receptor beta chains below all came from one sample that was sequenced in a study of monozygotic twins with inflammatory bowel disease. TCRdb reprocessed the 5' RACE reads, with one entry per CDR3 protein and no DNA. Its listing shows about 380,000 distinct CDR3 sequences. The sample taken for sequencing was blood. These receptors were collected from a human donor with ulcerative colitis or Crohn's disease, or a healthy co-twin of an affected twin (not recorded which).

The chain is built from TRBV5-5 and TRBJ1-4. Per germline, CDR1 SGHKS and CDR2 YYEKEE (reference sequence). The CDR3 sequence is 11 residues long. The CDR3 region is CASSVGEKLFF.

The chain carries TRBV3-1 and TRBJ1-1. CDR3 length equals 14 residues. Per the germline V gene, CDR1 is LGHDT and CDR2 is YNNKEL (reference sequence). Here the CDR3 reads CASSQSSFNTEAFF.

The chain employs TRBV20-1 and TRBJ2-1; TCRdb designates TRBD2, a call that cannot be tested without DNA. The germline V gene has CDR1 DFQATT and CDR2 SNEGSKA (reference sequence). The CDR3 has 14 amino acids. The CDR3 loop is CSAKLAGGPDEQFF.

The chain is built from TRBV5-4 and TRBJ1-1. The germline V gene encodes CDR1 SGHNT and CDR2 YYREEE (reference sequence). The CDR3 runs 13 residues. This CDR3 is CASSLGGFGEAFF.

The chain recombines TRBV6-5 with TRBJ2-1; the D gene TCRdb calls, TRBD1, cannot be checked with no DNA. Germline V gene sequence: CDR1 MNHEY, CDR2 SVGAGI. The length of the CDR3 is 13 residues. This CDR3 is CASRYDSGAEQFF.

The chain links TRBV6-5 to TRBJ1-1; the TCRdb call, TRBD1, lacks DNA for checking. Germline V CDR1 and CDR2: MNHEY, SVGAGI. This CDR3 has 13 amino acids. The CDR3 sequence: CASSRGTGGSAFF.

V is TRBV9 and J is TRBJ2-7; the TRBD1 assignment by TCRdb is unverifiable without DNA. From germline, CDR1 is SGDLS and CDR2 YYNGEE. The CDR3 contains 14 residues. CDR3 loop: CASSGDRSSYEQYF.

The chain is built from TRBV6-5 and TRBJ2-3. CDR1 and CDR2 from the germline V gene are MNHEY and SVGAGI. This CDR3 has 15 amino acids. CDR3 in amino acids: CASSYRGLDTDTQYF.

The CDR3 protein is CATSDFGTPANTGELFF. The rearrangement uses TRBV24-1 and TRBJ2-2; TCRdb designates TRBD1, a call that cannot be tested without DNA. The CDR3 consists of 17 residues. Germline V CDR1 and CDR2: KGHDR, SFDVKD.

J is TRBJ1-5 and V is TRBV7-8. Looked up from germline, CDR1 is SGHVS and CDR2 is FQNEAQ. This CDR3 contains 14 residues. The CDR3 is CASSWNPTPQPQHF.

The chain uses TRBV4-2 and TRBJ2-4; absent DNA, TCRdb's TRBD1 call cannot be checked. The CDR3 totals 19 residues. Germline lookup yields CDR1 LGHNA and CDR2 YNFKEQ. CDR3: CASSHPSDRQGSSGNIQYF.

The rearrangement uses TRBV11-2 and TRBJ2-1. The CDR3 loop spans 12 amino acids. CDR1 SGHAT and CDR2 FQNNGV come from the germline V gene. CDR3 residues: CASSGEIREQFF. Full variable domain (missing parts from reference TRBV11-2 and TRBJ2-1): EAGVAQSPRYKIIEKRQSVAFWCNPISGHATLYWYQQILGQGPKLLIQFQNNGVVDDSQLPKDRFSAERLKGVDSTLKIQPAKLEDSAVYLCASSGEIREQFFGPGTRLTVL.

This chain connects TRBV6-5 to TRBJ1-2. This CDR3 is built from 15 residues. Germline assignment: CDR1 MNHEY and CDR2 SVGAGI. The CDR3 here is CASSFTGRVLHGYTF.

J is TRBJ1-4 and V is TRBV29-1; the D call from TCRdb, TRBD1, cannot be confirmed without DNA. This CDR3 is 15 amino acids long. The germline CDR1 and CDR2 sequences are SQVTM and ANQGSEA. This CDR3 is CSVWTATEPNEKLFF.

The rearrangement joins TRBV5-1 to TRBJ1-4; the TCRdb call, TRBD1, lacks DNA for checking. The germline gives CDR1 SGHRS, CDR2 YFSETQ. The CDR3 sequence is 16 residues long. This CDR3 is CASSRGTGGSGEKLFF.

V is TRBV4-3 and J is TRBJ1-3; without DNA, the TCRdb call of TRBD1 cannot be checked. The germline gives CDR1 LGHNA, CDR2 YSLEER. CDR3 length: 15 amino acids. The CDR3 reads CASSLRDRAGNTIYF.

V is TRBV5-4 and J is TRBJ2-4; TCRdb gives TRBD1 as the D gene, but with no DNA this cannot be confirmed. Per the germline V gene, CDR1 is SGHNT and CDR2 is YYREEE (reference sequence). This CDR3 contains 15 residues. CDR3 sequence reads: CASSVQGANRNIQYF. Supplemented by reference TRBV5-4 and TRBJ2-4, the full variable domain reads ETGVTQSPTHLIKTRGQQVTLRCSSQSGHNTVSWYQQALGQGPQFIFQYYREEENGRGNFPPRFSGLQFPNYSSELNVNALELDDSALYLCASSVQGANRNIQYFGAGTRLSVL.

The gene calls are TRBV5-1 and TRBJ2-2; the D call from TCRdb, TRBD1, cannot be confirmed without DNA. Per the germline V gene, CDR1 is SGHRS and CDR2 is YFSETQ. The CDR3 loop spans 16 amino acids. This chain's CDR3 is CASSSFRDINTGELFF.

The rearrangement joins TRBV6-1 to TRBJ2-5; TCRdb calls TRBD1, which cannot be checked without DNA. The CDR3 has 15 amino acids. The germline CDR1 and CDR2 sequences are MNHNS and SASEGT. CDR3: CASSRTGGYQETQYF.

The chain couples TRBV11-2 to TRBJ1-5; as DNA is missing, the TRBD1 call by TCRdb cannot be tested. Germline CDR1 is SGHAT and CDR2 is FQNNGV. CDR3 size: 15 residues. The CDR3 sequence: CASSLTRTGDQPQHF. The entire variable domain, with the rest obtained from reference TRBV11-2 and TRBJ1-5, is as follows: EAGVAQSPRYKIIEKRQSVAFWCNPISGHATLYWYQQILGQGPKLLIQFQNNGVVDDSQLPKDRFSAERLKGVDSTLKIQPAKLEDSAVYLCASSLTRTGDQPQHFGDGTRLSIL.

The genes are TRBV5-8 and TRBJ2-6; TCRdb's D gene call, TRBD1, goes unchecked for lack of DNA. CDR1 is SGHTS, CDR2 YDEGEE, per germline. The CDR3 spans 17 residues. The chain's CDR3 is CASSLGHLVSGANVLTF.

The chain joins TRBV5-1 to TRBJ2-6. Per the germline V gene, CDR1 is SGHRS and CDR2 is YFSETQ. This CDR3 has 15 residues. CDR3 in amino acids: CASRPDSSGANVLTF.

This rearrangement joins TRBV29-1 to TRBJ2-7; the TRBD1 assignment by TCRdb is unverifiable without DNA. Germline V gives CDR1 SQVTM, CDR2 ANQGSEA. This CDR3 region has 14 residues. CDR3 residues: CSTQGGTGTDEQYF.

The V and J genes are TRBV12-3 or TRBV12-4 and TRBJ1-1. The CDR3 length is 13 residues. CDR3 in amino acids: CASSLGQYTEAFF.

The genes are TRBV5-5 and TRBJ1-2. Germline lookup yields CDR1 SGHKS and CDR2 YYEKEE (reference sequence). The CDR3 is 14 amino acids. CDR3: CASSLAGREYGYTF.

The gene calls are TRBV20-1 and TRBJ2-7; the D call of TRBD1 rests on TCRdb alone, since no DNA is present to check it. Germline CDR1 and CDR2: DFQATT and SNEGSKA (reference sequence). The CDR3 is 14 residues long. CDR3: CSASYPSGGREQYF.

The chain uses TRBV20-1 and TRBJ2-2; the TCRdb D gene call, TRBD1, has no DNA to confirm it. Germline V gene lookup returns CDR1 DFQATT and CDR2 SNEGSKA (reference sequence). The length of the CDR3 is 17 residues. This CDR3 is CSARAGAGRGGTGELFF.

The chain joins TRBV4-2 to TRBJ2-2; TCRdb indicates TRBD1, and absent DNA this call remains unverified. This CDR3 contains 17 residues. In germline, CDR1 is LGHNA, CDR2 YNFKEQ. The CDR3 region is CASSQVGTGGDTGELFF.

This chain links TRBV3-1 with TRBJ2-5; TCRdb lists TRBD2, though no DNA is available to test this call. The CDR3 sequence is 17 residues long. Germline V gene sequence: CDR1 LGHDT, CDR2 YNNKEL (reference sequence). This CDR3 is CASSQDGSGSYQETQYF.